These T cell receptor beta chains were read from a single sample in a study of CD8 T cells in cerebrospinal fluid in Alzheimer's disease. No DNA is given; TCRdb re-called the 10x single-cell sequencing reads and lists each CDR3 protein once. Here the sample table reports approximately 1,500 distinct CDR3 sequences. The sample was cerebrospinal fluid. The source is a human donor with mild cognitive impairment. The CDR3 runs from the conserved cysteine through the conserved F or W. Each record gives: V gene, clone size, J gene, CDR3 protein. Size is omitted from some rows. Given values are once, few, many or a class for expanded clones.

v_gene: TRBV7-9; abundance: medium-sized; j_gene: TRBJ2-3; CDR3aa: CASTPGRGAFSTDTQYF
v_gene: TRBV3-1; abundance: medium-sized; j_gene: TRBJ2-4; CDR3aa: CASSQPGQGAYKNIQYF
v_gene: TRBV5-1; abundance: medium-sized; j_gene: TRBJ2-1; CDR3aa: CASSSGQGLGNEQFF
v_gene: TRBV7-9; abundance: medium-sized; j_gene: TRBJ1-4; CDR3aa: CASSLGTDSFGEKLFF
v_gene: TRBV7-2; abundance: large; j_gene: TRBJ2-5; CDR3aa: CASSLEGGMKTQYF
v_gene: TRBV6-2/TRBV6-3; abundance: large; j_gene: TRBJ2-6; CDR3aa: CASSLGRTGFSGANVLTF
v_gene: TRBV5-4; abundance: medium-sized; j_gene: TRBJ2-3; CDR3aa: CASSAFSGGAADTQYF
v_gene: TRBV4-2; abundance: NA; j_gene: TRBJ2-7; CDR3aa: CASSQELLEEQYF
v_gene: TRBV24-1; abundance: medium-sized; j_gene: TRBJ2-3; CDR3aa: CATSDLVGDTQYF
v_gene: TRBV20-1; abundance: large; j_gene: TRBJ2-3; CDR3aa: CSARPGSDTQYF
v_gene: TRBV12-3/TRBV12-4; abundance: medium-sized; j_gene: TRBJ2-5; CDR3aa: CASSPAAGGGETQYF
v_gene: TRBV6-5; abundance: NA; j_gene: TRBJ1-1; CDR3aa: CASRTGGSGGTEAFF
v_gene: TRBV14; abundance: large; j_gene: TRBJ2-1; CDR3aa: CASSRDLGQYNEQFF